One T cell receptor beta chain is described in this entry. Its antigen is unknown. The sample comes from a study of CD8 T cells in Susac syndrome. The V and J ends lost 6 bases and 0 bases respectively, with 9 bases between them. Germline V gene data show CDR1 as DFQATT and CDR2 as SNEGSKA (reference sequence). This CDR3 comprises 14 residues. Findings and caveats of the study: By the study's own acknowledgment, its TCR sequencing and HLA analysis included relatively few individuals.

RNA, at about 0.45 to 1 ug, was reverse transcribed with random hexamers. One entry per CDR3 protein results from TCRdb running MiXCR on the immunoSEQ multiplex PCR reads. The sample lists roughly 190,000 distinct CDR3 sequences; around 95% were seen once. The V call is TRBV20-1, the J call TRBJ1-6; D is uncertain. The receptor was isolated from a human donor with Susac syndrome. The sequenced sample was CD4+ T cells from PBMCs. CDR3 sequence (DNA): TGCAGTGCCAGACTCAGCTCCTATAATTCACCCCTCCACTTT. Protein product: CSARLSSYNSPLHF.